This T cell receptor (beta chain) was sequenced during a study of Ad26.COV2.S vaccination and SARS-CoV-2 variants. This clone was detected only a few times. As for treatment: some 20 received Ad26.COV2.S at low or high dose, single or two shots; roughly 5 received placebo; per-sample allocation not given. Samples analyzed were those drawn on day 63 after the first vaccine or placebo injection. The CDR3 spans 13 residues. The germline V gene has CDR1 SEHNR and CDR2 FQNEAQ (reference sequence). The V and J ends lost 6 bases and 6 bases respectively, with 14 bases between them. The method was immunoSEQ multiplex PCR; TCRdb's version includes in-frame clones alone and lacks a portion of them. The sample lists about 320,000 clones, around 84% occurring once.

The chain recombines TRBV7-9 with TRBJ1-2; D is possibly TRBD1 (5 bases). The receptor's source is a person aged 18-65 years who received the Ad26.COV2.S COVID-19 vaccine or a placebo. Sequencing was performed on peripheral blood, taken in a trial of Ad26.COV2.S vaccine versus placebo. For the CDR3, the DNA is TGTGCCAGCAGTTTACGGGGGACTGATGGCTACACCTTC. Translated, it gives CASSLRGTDGYTF. The full variable domain, completed using reference TRBV7-9 and TRBJ1-2, is DTGVSQNPRHKITKRGQNVTFRCDPISEHNRLYWYRQTLGQGPEFLTYFQNEAQLEKSRLLSDRFSAERPKGSFSTLEIQRTEQGDSAMYLCASSLRGTDGYTFGSGTRLTVV.